This T cell receptor (beta chain) was sequenced during a study of human T cells and chemical hapten exposure. Time point given: patch test 2, 6 weeks after DPC sensitization. Indicated treatment: therapeutic diphenylcyclopropenone sensitization with weekly scalp DPC. TCRdb re-derived calls from the RACE reads in MiXCR, one entry per CDR3 protein. Here the sample spans 73,000 or so distinct CDR3 sequences, approximately 9% being singletons. The CDR3 consists of 16 residues. Trimming pared 0 bases from V and 5 bases from J, leaving 14 bases between. Germline V gene data show CDR1 as SGHTA and CDR2 as FQGNSA.

The sequence came from a woman in her forties or fifties with alopecia areata. Some clones in this sample may be carry-over from other donors' samples. The sample consisted of whole blood, taken in connection with sensitization to the hapten diphenylcyclopropenone (DPC). The V gene is TRBV7-2, the J gene TRBJ1-5, with TRBD1 as a possible D gene (6 bases). In DNA, the CDR3 is TGTGCCAGCAGCTTAGCGGTAGGGGGGAGTTATCAGCCCCAGCATTTT. Its translation is CASSLAVGGSYQPQHF.